This T cell receptor (beta chain) comes out of a study of shared clonotypes between healthy human individuals. The CDR3 contains 16 residues. The V and J ends lost 5 bases and 8 bases, in that order; junction bases with no gene match: 7. CDR1 and CDR2 from the germline V gene are SGHAT and FQNNGV. Every donor was a Caucasian adult from Nashville, Tennessee. CD4+ cell separation produced CD45RA+ naive and CD45RA-negative memory subsets. Sequenced by immunoSEQ multiplex PCR; TCRdb stores in-frame clones only, minus some. This table has about a million clones, more than 65% appearing once. The rearrangement links TRBV11-2 to TRBJ2-2, with TRBD2 matching 14 bases. The receptor comes from a man between 18 and 35 years old in good health. The sample consisted of memory CD4+ T cells sorted from blood. Subset indicated: CD45RA-negative fraction. Written as DNA, the CDR3 is TGTGCCAGCAGCCCAGGGACTAGCGGGGGTAAAGGGGAGCTGTTTTTT. It encodes CASSPGTSGGKGELFF.